This entry lists 17 T cell receptor beta chains sequenced from one sample in a study of cytomegalovirus exposure and HLA in healthy donors. Vbeta (60) and Jbeta (13) primers were used in the PCR. Using immunoSEQ multiplex PCR, the repertoire was profiled, and TCRdb retains in-frame clones only, with some absent. Among tens of thousands of clones, roughly three quarters were seen once, and the ten largest hold approximately 3%. Material: PBMCs. The receptors come from a man between 25 and 39 years old in good health and CMV-seronegative.

The chain links TRBV2 to TRBJ2-1, with a tentative D call TRBD2 (6 bases). This CDR3 contains 15 residues. Trimming cost V 4 bases and J 0 bases, with 10 bases left between them. Germline CDR1 reads SNHLY; CDR2 reads FYNNEI. The CDR3: CASSGLTSSYNEQFF. CDR3 DNA sequence: TGTGCCAGCAGTGGGTTGACTAGCTCCTACAATGAGCAGTTCTTC.

The chain employs TRBV15 and TRBJ1-2; 9 bases line up with TRBD1. V lost 10 bases and J lost 2; bases outside the gene matches: 5. The CDR3 length is 13 residues. CDR1 LNHNV and CDR2 YYDKDF come from the germline V gene (reference sequence). The CDR3 DNA sequence: TGTGCCAGCGGGACAGGGCTAAACTATGGCTACACCTTC. Amino acid sequence: CASGTGLNYGYTF.

J is TRBJ1-1 and V is TRBV5-8; D is unclear. V was shortened by 1 base and J by 0 bases, with 19 bases between the two germline ends. The germline V gene has CDR1 SGHTS and CDR2 YDEGEE. There are 18 residues in the CDR3. The CDR3 DNA follows: TGTGCCAGCAGCTTGTTTGCCGGAACAGCAAGCATGAACACTGAAGCTTTCTTT. Its translation is CASSLFAGTASMNTEAFF.

CDR3 DNA: TGTGCCAGCAGCGCCGGACAGGTTAACTATGGCTACACCTTC. This gives the protein CASSAGQVNYGYTF. The V and J genes are TRBV9 and TRBJ1-2; 7 positions agree with TRBD1. V lost 3 bases to trimming and J lost 1 base; unmatched junction nucleotides: 3. The germline CDR1 and CDR2 sequences are SGDLS and YYNGEE. This CDR3 has 14 amino acids.

The rearrangement joins TRBV5-1 to TRBJ1-3, with no clear D. Trimming pared 0 bases from V and 8 bases from J, leaving 9 bases between. This CDR3 has 13 residues. CDR1 is SGHRS and CDR2 is YFSETQ in the germline V gene. CDR3 DNA sequence: TGCGCCAGCAGCTTGGAGCGTGGCCACACCATATATTTT. Translated, it gives CASSLERGHTIYF.

This chain links TRBV6-1 with TRBJ2-3; TRBD1 aligns across 9 bases. The CDR3 has 16 amino acids. J was trimmed by 6 bases and V by 0 bases; bases with no gene match: 7. CDR1 MNHNS and CDR2 SASEGT come from the germline V gene. DNA of the CDR3: TGTGCCAGCAGTGAAGCGCACGGGACAGGGTGGGATACGCAGTATTTT. This gives the protein CASSEAHGTGWDTQYF.

This clone was observed a single time. V is TRBV13 and J is TRBJ1-3; D is undetermined. The germline CDR1 and CDR2 sequences are PRHDT and FYEKMQ (reference sequence). V lost 0 bases and J lost 4, with 13 bases in between. The CDR3 loop spans 16 amino acids. The CDR3 here is CASSLGGLSTGNTIYF. The DNA of the CDR3 is TGTGCCAGCAGCTTAGGGGGCTTAAGCACGGGAAACACCATATATTTT.

The rearrangement uses TRBV6-5 and TRBJ2-7; 10 bases are shared with TRBD2. Looked up from germline, CDR1 is MNHEY and CDR2 is SVGAGI. Trimming cost V 5 bases and J 3 bases; bases outside gene matches: 7. The CDR3 is made up of 15 amino acids. The CDR3 DNA reads TGTGCCAGCAGTCCGACTAGCGGGCCCTACTACGAGCAGTACTTC. Amino acids: CASSPTSGPYYEQYF.

This clone was detected only once. The chain couples TRBV6-5 to TRBJ2-1, with a possible D match to TRBD2 (5 bases). Between the trimmed V and J ends, which lost 4 bases and 1 base, there was a span of 8 bases. Germline-derived CDR1 and CDR2 are MNHEY and SVGAGI. The CDR3 is made up of 14 amino acids. The CDR3 region has the DNA TGTGCCAGCAGTTTGGGGAGATCCTACAATGAGCAGTTCTTC. Translating gives CASSLGRSYNEQFF.

The V gene is TRBV29-1, the J gene TRBJ1-1; D remains ambiguous. Per germline, CDR1 SQVTM and CDR2 ANQGSEA. The CDR3 has 12 residues. Trimming stripped 5 bases from V and 7 bases from J, with 14 bases between. CDR3 amino acids: CSVKGRRVEAFF. DNA of the CDR3: TGCAGCGTTAAAGGAAGGAGGGTTGAAGCTTTCTTT.

This sequence joins TRBV14 and TRBJ1-1; 7 nucleotides match TRBD1. CDR1 SGHDN and CDR2 FVKESK come from the germline V gene. CDR3 length: 15 amino acids. The junction had 13 bases not matched to a gene; V was cut back by 6 bases and J by 6 bases. As DNA, the CDR3 is TGTGCCAGCAGTCGGACCCGACAGGGAACCTCTGAAGCTTTCTTT. It specifies CASSRTRQGTSEAFF.

This clone was counted between two and nine times. J is TRBJ1-4 and V is TRBV14, with D possibly TRBD1 on 6 matching bases. The V end was cut by 3 bases, the J end by 15 bases, with 14 bases between. Germline CDR1 reads SGHDN; CDR2 reads FVKESK. This CDR3 region has 12 residues. CDR3 nucleotides: TGTGCCAGCAGCCAGGGGGCCGGATCCTTGTTTTTT. Its translation: CASSQGAGSLFF.

This rearrangement joins TRBV4-2 to TRBJ1-3; unclear D gene. Germline CDR1 and CDR2: LGHNA and YNFKEQ. Trimming took off 7 bases at V and 2 bases at J, with 12 bases between the two ends. The CDR3 is 14 amino acids. The CDR3: CASTRLGAGNTIYF. CDR3 nucleotide sequence: TGTGCCAGCACCCGTCTCGGTGCTGGAAACACCATATATTTT.

V is TRBV5-1 and J is TRBJ2-2, with 15 bases that match TRBD2. With 4 bases clipped from V and 4 bases from J, the junction kept 5 bases outside the gene matches. Germline V gene sequence: CDR1 SGHRS, CDR2 YFSETQ. The CDR3 totals 17 residues. The CDR3 region has the DNA TGCGCCAGCAGCAGGACTAGCGGGGGGGCCGGCACCGGGGAGCTGTTTTTT. Translated: CASSRTSGGAGTGELFF.

The chain has TRBV5-1 and TRBJ2-2; 9 bases match TRBD1. The CDR3 sequence is 15 residues long. Germline CDR1 is SGHRS and CDR2 is YFSETQ. V shed 3 bases, J shed 4 bases, and the junction held 4 bases outside the gene matches. CDR3 sequence reads: CASSWDRVVTGELFF. The CDR3 coding sequence is TGCGCCAGCAGCTGGGACAGGGTGGTCACCGGGGAGCTGTTTTTT.

This chain joins TRBV20-1 and TRBJ1-1; 7 bases match TRBD1. The germline V gene encodes CDR1 DFQATT and CDR2 SNEGSKA (reference sequence). The CDR3 has 11 amino acids. This CDR3 is CGGGPGTEAFF. The CDR3 DNA follows: TGCGGAGGGGGCCCGGGCACTGAAGCTTTCTTT.

The V and J genes are TRBV28 and TRBJ1-2; 8 positions agree with TRBD1. V dropped 2 bases and J dropped 4; count of bases not matched to a gene: 12. The CDR3 length is 17 residues. Germline V gene data show CDR1 as MDHEN and CDR2 as SYDVKM. The CDR3 coding sequence is TGTGCCAGCAGTTTAAATAAATTGGGACAGGACCCCTATGGCTACACCTTC. Protein: CASSLNKLGQDPYGYTF.